The T cell receptor beta chain described here comes from a study of T cells after yellow fever vaccination. TCRdb used MiXCR to reprocess the 5' RACE reads, holding one entry per CDR3 protein. The data show about 74,000 distinct CDR3 sequences, approximately 6.9% seen once. This clonotype was seen a few times. Trimming left V 0 bases short and J 6 bases short, with 15 bases between. CDR1 is DFQATT and CDR2 is SNEGSKA in the germline V gene (reference sequence). CDR3 size: 16 residues. This sequence joins TRBV20-1 and TRBJ1-6, with a tentative D call TRBD1 (5 bases). This TCR derives from a man between 18 and 29 years old who received the YFV17D yellow fever vaccine. The material was CD8+ T cells sorted from PBMCs, obtained roughly 5 days after the first yellow fever vaccination. CDR3 sequence reads: CSAREGVQGFNSPLHF. The CDR3 DNA reads as TGCAGTGCTAGAGAGGGAGTCCAGGGATTTAATTCACCCCTCCACTTT.